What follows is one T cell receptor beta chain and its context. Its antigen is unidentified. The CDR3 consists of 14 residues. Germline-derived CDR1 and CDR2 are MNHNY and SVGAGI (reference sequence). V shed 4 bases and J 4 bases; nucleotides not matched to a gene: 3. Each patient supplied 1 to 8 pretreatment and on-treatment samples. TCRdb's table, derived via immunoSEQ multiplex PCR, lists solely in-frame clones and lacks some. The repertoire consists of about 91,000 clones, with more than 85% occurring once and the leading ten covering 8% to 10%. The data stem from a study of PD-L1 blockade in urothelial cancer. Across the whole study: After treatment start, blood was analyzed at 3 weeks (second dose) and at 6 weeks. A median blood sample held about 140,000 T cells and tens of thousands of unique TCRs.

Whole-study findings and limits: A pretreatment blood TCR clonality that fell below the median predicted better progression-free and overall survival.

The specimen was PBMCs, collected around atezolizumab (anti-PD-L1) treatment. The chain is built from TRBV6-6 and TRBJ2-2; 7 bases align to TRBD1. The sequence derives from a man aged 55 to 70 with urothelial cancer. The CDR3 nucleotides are TGTGCCAGCAGTTTTACAGGGGCCACCGGGGAGCTGTTTTTT. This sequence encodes CASSFTGATGELFF.